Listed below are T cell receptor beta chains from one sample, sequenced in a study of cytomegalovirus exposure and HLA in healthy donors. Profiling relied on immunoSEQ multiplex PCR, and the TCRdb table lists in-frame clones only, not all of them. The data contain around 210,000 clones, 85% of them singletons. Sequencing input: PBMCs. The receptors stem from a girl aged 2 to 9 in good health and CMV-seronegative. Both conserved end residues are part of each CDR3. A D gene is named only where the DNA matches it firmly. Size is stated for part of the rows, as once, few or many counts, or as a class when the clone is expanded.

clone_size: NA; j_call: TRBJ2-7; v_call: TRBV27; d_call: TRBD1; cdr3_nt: TGTGCCAGCAGTTACCGGGACAGCAACTACGAGCAGTACTTC; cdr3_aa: CASSYRDSNYEQYF
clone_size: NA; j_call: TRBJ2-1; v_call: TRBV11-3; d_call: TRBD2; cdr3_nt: TGTGCCAGCAGCCGAGGTCGAGGGACTAGCGGAATTCCGGGGGGTAAGCAGTTCTTC; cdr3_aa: CASSRGRGTSGIPGGKQFF
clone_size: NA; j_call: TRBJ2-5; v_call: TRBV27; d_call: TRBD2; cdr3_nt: TGTGCCAGCAGCAGAAGACTAGCGGGCGCCCAAGAGACCCAGTACTTC; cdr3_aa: CASSRRLAGAQETQYF
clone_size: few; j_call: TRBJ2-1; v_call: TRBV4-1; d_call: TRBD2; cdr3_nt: TGCGCCAGCAGCCAAGCGGGAGGGCCCGTCAATGAGCAGTTCTTC; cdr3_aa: CASSQAGGPVNEQFF
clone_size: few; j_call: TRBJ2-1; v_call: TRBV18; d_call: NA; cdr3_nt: TGTGCCAGCTCACCACCCTCCAGTCGACCTCGAGCAGGCTATGAGCAGTTCTTC; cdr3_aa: CASSPPSSRPRAGYEQFF
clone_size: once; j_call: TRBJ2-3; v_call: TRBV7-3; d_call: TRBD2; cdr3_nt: TGTGCCAGCAGCTCAGCGGGGTTACCCACAGATACGCAGTATTTT; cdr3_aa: CASSSAGLPTDTQYF
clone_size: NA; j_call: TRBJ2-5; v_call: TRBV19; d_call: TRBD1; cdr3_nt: TGTGCCAGTAGCCCGGGGGACAGGTTAGGACAAGAGACCCAGTACTTC; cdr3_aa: CASSPGDRLGQETQYF
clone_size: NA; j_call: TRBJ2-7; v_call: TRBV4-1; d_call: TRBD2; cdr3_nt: TGCGCCAGCAGCCAAGATTGGACTAGCGGGGCCTACGAGCAGTACTTC; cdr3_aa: CASSQDWTSGAYEQYF
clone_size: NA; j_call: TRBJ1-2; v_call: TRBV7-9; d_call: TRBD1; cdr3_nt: TGTGCCAGCAGCTTCCGTACGGGACAGGACAGGCTTGGTGATGGCTACACCTTC; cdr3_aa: CASSFRTGQDRLGDGYTF
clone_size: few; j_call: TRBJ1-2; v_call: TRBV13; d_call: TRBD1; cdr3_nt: TGTGCCAGCACCAAGACAGGGGACCTTCTTAACTATGGCTACACCTTC; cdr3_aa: CASTKTGDLLNYGYTF
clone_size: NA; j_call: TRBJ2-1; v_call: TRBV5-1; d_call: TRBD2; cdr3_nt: TGCGCCAGCAGCCCCGGGACTAGCGGGAGAAATGAGCAGTTCTTC; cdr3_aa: CASSPGTSGRNEQFF
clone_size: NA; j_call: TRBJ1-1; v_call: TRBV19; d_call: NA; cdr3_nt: TGTGCCAGTAGTATTCAGGGGATAATGAACACTGAAGCTTTCTTT; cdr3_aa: CASSIQGIMNTEAFF
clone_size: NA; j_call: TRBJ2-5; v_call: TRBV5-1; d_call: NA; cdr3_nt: TGCGCCAGCAGCTTTTCCGGGTTTAAGGAGACCCAGTACTTC; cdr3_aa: CASSFSGFKETQYF
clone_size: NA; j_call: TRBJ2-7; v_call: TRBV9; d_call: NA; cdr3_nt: TGTGCCAGCAGCCCGGATCGGGGACTTCCCTACGAGCAGTACTTC; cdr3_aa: CASSPDRGLPYEQYF
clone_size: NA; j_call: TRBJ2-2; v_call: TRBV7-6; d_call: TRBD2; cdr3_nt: TGTGCCAGCAGCTTGGCTACTAGCGTCGGGGAGCTGTTTTTT; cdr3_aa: CASSLATSVGELFF
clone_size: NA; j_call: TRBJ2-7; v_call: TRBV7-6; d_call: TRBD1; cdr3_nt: TGTGCCAGCAGCTTAGACAGGGGCTCCTACGAGCAGTACTTC; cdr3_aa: CASSLDRGSYEQYF
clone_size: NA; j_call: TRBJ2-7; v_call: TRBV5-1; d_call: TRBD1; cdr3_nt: TGCGCCAGCAGTTTATTTCTCGGGACAGGGACCTACGAGCAGTACTTC; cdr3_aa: CASSLFLGTGTYEQYF
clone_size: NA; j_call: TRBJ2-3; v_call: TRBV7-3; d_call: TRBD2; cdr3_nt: TGTGCCAGCAGCTTAGCGGGGGGGCGAGATACGCAGTATTTT; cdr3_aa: CASSLAGGRDTQYF
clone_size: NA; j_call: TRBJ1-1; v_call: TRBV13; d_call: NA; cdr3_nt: TGTGCCAGCAGCTTGAGGAACAGTCGGGGGGAAGCTTTCTTT; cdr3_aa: CASSLRNSRGEAFF
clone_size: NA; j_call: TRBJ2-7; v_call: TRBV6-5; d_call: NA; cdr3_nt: TGTGCCAGCCGCTACGAGCAGTACTTC; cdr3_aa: CASRYEQYF
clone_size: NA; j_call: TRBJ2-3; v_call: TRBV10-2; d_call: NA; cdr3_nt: TGCGCCAGCACCTCTACAGATACGCAGTATTTT; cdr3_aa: CASTSTDTQYF
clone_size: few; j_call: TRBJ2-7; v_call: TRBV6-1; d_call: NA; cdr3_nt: TGTGCCAGCAGTGAAGGGATTGCAGGGGAGGGCGAGCAGTACTTC; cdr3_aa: CASSEGIAGEGEQYF
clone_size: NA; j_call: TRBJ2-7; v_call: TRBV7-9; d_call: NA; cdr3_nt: TGTGCCAGCAGCTCCCTGGCCTTCTACGAGCAGTACTTC; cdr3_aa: CASSSLAFYEQYF
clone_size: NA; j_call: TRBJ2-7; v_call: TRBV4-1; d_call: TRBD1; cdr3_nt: TGCGCCAGCAGCCGATTCCGGGACAGTTCCTACGAGCAGTACTTC; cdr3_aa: CASSRFRDSSYEQYF
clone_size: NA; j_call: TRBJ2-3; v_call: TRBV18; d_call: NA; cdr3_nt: TGTGCCAGCTCACCAGCGGATACGCAGTATTTT; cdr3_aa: CASSPADTQYF
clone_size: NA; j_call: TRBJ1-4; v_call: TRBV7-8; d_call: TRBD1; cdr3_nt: TGTGCCAGCAGCTTCGTAACAGGGGGCCGGAATGAAAAACTGTTTTTT; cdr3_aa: CASSFVTGGRNEKLFF
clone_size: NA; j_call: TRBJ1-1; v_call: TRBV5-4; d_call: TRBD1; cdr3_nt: TGTGCCAGCAGCCCGGGGGGCAGGGGGCTTGAGGGGAACACTGAAGCTTTCTTT; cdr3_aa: CASSPGGRGLEGNTEAFF
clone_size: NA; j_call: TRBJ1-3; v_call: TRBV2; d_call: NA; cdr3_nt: TGTGCCAGCAGAAGACAGGTCTCTGGAAACACCATATATTTT; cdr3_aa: CASRRQVSGNTIYF
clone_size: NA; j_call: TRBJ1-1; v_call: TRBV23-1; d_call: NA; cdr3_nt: TGCGCCAGCAGTCAATCTGGAAGGGGTAGAAAGGTCACTGAAGCTTTCTTT; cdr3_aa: CASSQSGRGRKVTEAFF
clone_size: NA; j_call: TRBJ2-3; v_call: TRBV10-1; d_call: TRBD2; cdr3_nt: TGCGCCAGCAGTGGTGGACTAGCGGGCGCTACAGATACGCAGTATTTT; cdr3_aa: CASSGGLAGATDTQYF
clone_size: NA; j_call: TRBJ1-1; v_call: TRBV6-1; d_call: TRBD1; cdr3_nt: TGTGCCAGCAGTTTTGGACAGGGGAACACTGAAGCTTTCTTT; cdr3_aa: CASSFGQGNTEAFF
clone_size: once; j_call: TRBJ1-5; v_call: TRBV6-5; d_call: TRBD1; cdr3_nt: TGTGCCAGCAGTTTAACAGGGGGATACCAGCATTTT; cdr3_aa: CASSLTGGYQHF
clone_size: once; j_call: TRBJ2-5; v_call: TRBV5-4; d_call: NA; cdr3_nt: TGTGCCAGCAGCTCAGGGCCCCAGACGCGTCAAGAGACCCAGTACTTC; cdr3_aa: CASSSGPQTRQETQYF
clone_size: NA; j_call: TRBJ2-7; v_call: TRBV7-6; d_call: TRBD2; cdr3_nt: TGTGCCAGCAGCCCTCGGGTAGCGGGGGTCTACGAGCAGTACTTC; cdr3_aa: CASSPRVAGVYEQYF
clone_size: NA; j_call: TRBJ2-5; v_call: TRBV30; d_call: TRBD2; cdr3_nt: TGTGCCTGGAGTACGGCTAGCGGACAAGAGACCCAGTACTTC; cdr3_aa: CAWSTASGQETQYF
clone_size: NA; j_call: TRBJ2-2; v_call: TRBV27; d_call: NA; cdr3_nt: TGTGCCAGCAGTTTAGTCGGAGCTTGGGCCGGGGAGCTGTTTTTT; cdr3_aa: CASSLVGAWAGELFF
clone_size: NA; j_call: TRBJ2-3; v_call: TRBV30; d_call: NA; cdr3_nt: TGTGCCTGGAGTGTAACAGGGACGCAGTATTTT; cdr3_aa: CAWSVTGTQYF
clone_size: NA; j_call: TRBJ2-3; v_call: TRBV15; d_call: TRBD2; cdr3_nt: TGTGCCACCAGCAGAGTGGGACTAGCGGGGGCAGATACGCAGTATTTT; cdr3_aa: CATSRVGLAGADTQYF
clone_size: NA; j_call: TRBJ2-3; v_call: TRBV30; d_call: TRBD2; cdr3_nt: TGTGCCTGGAGTGTATCCCTAAGAGCGGGGGGCCTCGTGTGGAGGCCAGATACGCAGTATTTT; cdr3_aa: CAWSVSLRAGGLVWRPDTQYF
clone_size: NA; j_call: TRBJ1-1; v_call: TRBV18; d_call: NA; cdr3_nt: TGTGCCAGCTCACCACCGGCTATAGGACAGCGACCTGAAGCTTTCTTT; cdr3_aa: CASSPPAIGQRPEAFF
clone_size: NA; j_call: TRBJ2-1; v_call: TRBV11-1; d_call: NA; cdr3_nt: TGTGCCAGCAGCTTAGTCGGCAGGGGTACCTACAATGAGCAGTTCTTC; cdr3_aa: CASSLVGRGTYNEQFF
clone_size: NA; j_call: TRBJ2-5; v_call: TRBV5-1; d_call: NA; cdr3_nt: TGCGCCAGCACCTCTAAGACCCAGTACTTC; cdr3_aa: CASTSKTQYF
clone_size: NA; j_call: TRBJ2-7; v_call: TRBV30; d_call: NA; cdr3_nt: TGTGCCTGGAGTCATTATCTAGCCTCCTTCTCCTACGAGCAGTACTTC; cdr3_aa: CAWSHYLASFSYEQYF
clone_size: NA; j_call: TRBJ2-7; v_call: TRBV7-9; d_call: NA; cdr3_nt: TGTGCCAGCAGCTTAGCGGGCGGGACCGTTTACGAGCAGTACTTC; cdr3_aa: CASSLAGGTVYEQYF
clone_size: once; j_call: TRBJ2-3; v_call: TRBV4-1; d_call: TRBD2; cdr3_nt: TGCGCCAGCAGCCCGCTAGCGGGGAGCACAGATACGCAGTATTTT; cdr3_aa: CASSPLAGSTDTQYF
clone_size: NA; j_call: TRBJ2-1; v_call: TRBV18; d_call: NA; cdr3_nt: TGTGCCAGCTCACCACCGATCGGAGAGGAGGCCTACAATGAGCAGTTCTTC; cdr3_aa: CASSPPIGEEAYNEQFF
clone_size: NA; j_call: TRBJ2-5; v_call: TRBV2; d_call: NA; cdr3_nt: TGTGCCAGCAGCTCAGAGACCCAGTACTTC; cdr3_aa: CASSSETQYF
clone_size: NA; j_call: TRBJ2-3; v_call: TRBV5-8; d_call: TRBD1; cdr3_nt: TGTGCCAGTTTACAGGGGACAGATACGCAGTATTTT; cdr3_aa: CASLQGTDTQYF
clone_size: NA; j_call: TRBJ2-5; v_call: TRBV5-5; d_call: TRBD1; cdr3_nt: TGTGCCAGCAGCTTGGAGCCAGGGGGCGGTGAGACCCAGTACTTC; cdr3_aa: CASSLEPGGGETQYF
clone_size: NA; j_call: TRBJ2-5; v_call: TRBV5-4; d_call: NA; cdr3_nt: TGTGCCAGCAGCTTCATCTATGGACTGCGCCAAGAGACCCAGTACTTC; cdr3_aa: CASSFIYGLRQETQYF
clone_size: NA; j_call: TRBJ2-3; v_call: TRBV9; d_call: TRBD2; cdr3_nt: TGTGCCAGCAGCGAAACTAGCGGGGGGGATACGCAGTATTTT; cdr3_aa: CASSETSGGDTQYF
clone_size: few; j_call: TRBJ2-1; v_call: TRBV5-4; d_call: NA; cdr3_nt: TGTGCCAGTTATAGTGGAGGGACTGGGATTTATGAGCAGTTCTTC; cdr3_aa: CASYSGGTGIYEQFF
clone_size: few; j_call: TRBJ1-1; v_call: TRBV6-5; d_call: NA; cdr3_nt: TGTGCCAGCAGCCATGACAGACGAAACACTGAAGCTTTCTTT; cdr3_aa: CASSHDRRNTEAFF